Shown below are 11 T cell receptor beta chains from a single sample sequenced in a study of cytomegalovirus exposure and HLA in healthy donors. PCR employed 60 Vbeta and 13 Jbeta primers. Profiling relied on immunoSEQ multiplex PCR, and the TCRdb table lists in-frame clones only, not all of them. The table records roughly 160,000 clones, about 82% of them present only once. Input material: PBMCs. These TCRs come from a woman in her twenties or thirties in good health and CMV-seropositive.

The V call is TRBV13, the J call TRBJ1-2; no clear D gene. The ends were cut back, 2 bases at V and 4 bases at J, with 11 bases in the middle. This CDR3 has 14 amino acids. The V gene's germline CDR1 is PRHDT and CDR2 FYEKMQ (reference sequence). The CDR3 loop reads CASSLKRELYGYTF. CDR3 nucleotide sequence: TGTGCCAGCAGCTTAAAAAGGGAGCTCTATGGCTACACCTTC.

The genes are TRBV15 and TRBJ1-4; maybe TRBD1 (5 bases). CDR3 size: 14 residues. V was cut by 6 bases and J by 5 bases, with 13 bases left in between. Germline V gene lookup returns CDR1 LNHNV and CDR2 YYDKDF (reference sequence). The CDR3 region has the DNA TGTGCCACCAGTTTAGGGGTATTAAATGAAAAACTGTTTTTT. Protein product: CATSLGVLNEKLFF.

The chain combines TRBV13 with TRBJ2-1; D is undetermined. The CDR3 extends over 16 amino acids. Trimming shortened V by 4 bases and J by 0 bases, and 13 bases separated the two germline ends. Germline V gene data show CDR1 as PRHDT and CDR2 as FYEKMQ (reference sequence). CDR3 residues: CASSSETFGSYNEQFF. CDR3 nucleotide sequence: TGTGCCAGCAGCTCAGAAACCTTTGGCTCCTACAATGAGCAGTTCTTC. The entire variable domain, with the rest obtained from reference TRBV13 and TRBJ2-1, is as follows: AAGVIQSPRHLIKEKRETATLKCYPIPRHDTVYWYQQGPGQDPQFLISFYEKMQSDKGSIPDRFSAQQFSDYHSELNMSSLELGDSALYFCASSSETFGSYNEQFFGPGTRLTVL.

This chain joins TRBV4-2 and TRBJ1-2; possible D gene TRBD1, 5 bases. The CDR3 loop spans 14 amino acids. With 0 bases removed from V and 8 bases from J, the gap between germline ends came to 13 bases. Germline loops: CDR1 LGHNA, CDR2 YNFKEQ. The CDR3 loop is CASSQDGAMGGYTF. CDR3 in DNA: TGTGCCAGCAGCCAAGATGGGGCCATGGGCGGCTACACCTTC.

The chain links TRBV7-6 to TRBJ2-7; 7 positions match TRBD1. Germline V gene lookup returns CDR1 SGHVS and CDR2 FNYEAQ. The CDR3 has 16 amino acids. Losses at the gene ends were 1 base for V and 4 bases for J; bases not matched to a gene: 10. In nucleotides, the CDR3 is TGTGCCAGCAGCTTAGTAGTATCTGGACAGGAGTACGAGCAGTACTTC. Translation gives CASSLVVSGQEYEQYF.

The chain joins TRBV5-8 to TRBJ2-3, with 7 bases fitting TRBD1. Germline CDR1 and CDR2: SGHTS and YDEGEE. The CDR3 consists of 16 residues. V trimming: 0 bases; J trimming: 2 bases; junction bases outside the gene matches: 6. The CDR3 DNA is TGTGCCAGCAGCTTGGCAGGGACAGCCTTCACAGATACGCAGTATTTT. The encoded protein is CASSLAGTAFTDTQYF.

The CDR3 region has the DNA TGTGCCAGCAGTTTTGGGGGCAGGACCAATCAGCCCCAGCATTTT. It yields the protein CASSFGGRTNQPQHF. The J gene is TRBJ1-5, the V gene TRBV27; D might be TRBD1 (6 bases). Germline V gene lookup returns CDR1 MNHEY and CDR2 SMNVEV (reference sequence). The CDR3 covers 15 residues. Between the trimmed V and J ends, which lost 3 bases and 3 bases, there was a span of 12 bases.

DNA for the CDR3: TGCGCCAGCAGCCAAGAGGGTAGCGGGTCCTACAATGAGCAGTTCTTC. Translating gives CASSQEGSGSYNEQFF. The chain uses TRBV4-3 and TRBJ2-1, with 7 bases fitting TRBD2. Germline trimming cut 0 bases from V and 1 base from J; bases unmatched to any gene: 3. The CDR3 is 16 amino acids. Germline V gene lookup returns CDR1 LGHNA and CDR2 YSLEER.

The V gene is TRBV2, the J gene TRBJ2-7; 8 bases agree with TRBD1. The CDR3 consists of 17 residues. After removal of 5 bases from V and 0 bases from J, the junction contained 12 bases not matched to a gene. Germline values: CDR1 SNHLY, CDR2 FYNNEI. As DNA, the CDR3 is TGTGCCAGCAGTACCCCCCCGGACAGGGCTGGCTCCTACGAGCAGTACTTC. Translated: CASSTPPDRAGSYEQYF.

The genes are TRBV4-1 and TRBJ2-4, with 9 bases aligning to TRBD1. Germline lookup yields CDR1 MGHRA and CDR2 YSYEKL. Trimming at V came to 4 bases and at J to 5 bases, leaving 9 bases not matched to a gene. CDR3 length: 16 residues. The CDR3 DNA follows: TGCGCCAGCAGCCCACAGGGGGCCCTCCGTGAAAACATTCAGTACTTC. Translating gives CASSPQGALRENIQYF.

This sequence joins TRBV11-2 and TRBJ1-4; no definite D call. From germline, CDR1 is SGHAT and CDR2 FQNNGV. The V gene lost 5 bases and the J gene lost 8 bases, with 18 bases spanning the gap. This CDR3 comprises 15 residues. This CDR3 is CASSPSMGFGEKLFF. In DNA form, the CDR3 reads TGTGCCAGCAGCCCCAGCATGGGTTTCGGGGAAAAACTGTTTTTT. The variable domain in full, with the rest retrieved from reference TRBV11-2 and TRBJ1-4, is EAGVAQSPRYKIIEKRQSVAFWCNPISGHATLYWYQQILGQGPKLLIQFQNNGVVDDSQLPKDRFSAERLKGVDSTLKIQPAKLEDSAVYLCASSPSMGFGEKLFFGSGTQLSVL.